These 30 T cell receptor beta chains were all obtained from the same sample, sequenced in a study of cytomegalovirus exposure and HLA in healthy donors. The PCR had 60 Vbeta and 13 Jbeta primers. Some clones are missing from TCRdb's copy, which holds only in-frame ones; the method was immunoSEQ multiplex PCR. The ten top clones account for approximately 10%, within a sample of 50,000 to 70,000 clones. The material sequenced was PBMCs. Source of these receptors: a man over 45 in good health and CMV-seropositive.

The chain carries TRBV11-3 and TRBJ2-7, with TRBD1 matching 8 bases. This CDR3 is 13 amino acids long. Unmatched junction bases numbered 5, after V lost 4 bases and J lost 6 bases. In germline, CDR1 is SGHNT, CDR2 YENEEA. In nucleotides, the CDR3 is TGTGCCAGCAGCTCCGTACAGGGGGGCGAGCAGTACTTC. It codes for CASSSVQGGEQYF.

This sequence joins TRBV4-2 and TRBJ1-5; possibly TRBD1 for D (6 bases). V was pared by 5 bases and J by 2 bases, with 10 bases between. The germline CDR1 and CDR2 sequences are LGHNA and YNFKEQ. The length of the CDR3 is 14 residues. CDR3 in DNA: TGTGCCAGCAGCTCAGCAGGGGGCAATCAGCCCCAGCATTTT. It is translated as CASSSAGGNQPQHF.

The rearrangement uses TRBV2 and TRBJ1-5; 9 positions match TRBD1. Per the germline V gene, CDR1 is SNHLY and CDR2 is FYNNEI. The CDR3 covers 14 residues. V trimming: 5 bases; J trimming: 5 bases; junction bases outside the gene matches: 4. The CDR3 spells CASSPDRGDQPQHF. The DNA for the CDR3 is TGTGCCAGCAGTCCTGACAGGGGGGATCAGCCCCAGCATTTT.

The gene calls are TRBV6-1 and TRBJ1-5; D uncertain. V was pared by 3 bases and J by 4 bases, with 7 bases between. CDR1 is MNHNS and CDR2 is SASEGT in the germline V gene. CDR3 length: 13 residues. In nucleotides, the CDR3 is TGTGCCAGCAGTGAGAGGGTTAATCAGCCCCAGCATTTT. Protein sequence: CASSERVNQPQHF.

The chain links TRBV4-3 to TRBJ2-2; D not resolved. Germline V gene lookup returns CDR1 LGHNA and CDR2 YSLEER. The CDR3 totals 15 residues. Trimming left V 2 bases short and J 7 bases short, with 14 bases between. The CDR3 DNA reads TGCGCCAGCAGCCAATCTAGAATCATGAGCGGGGAGCTGTTTTTT. Amino acids: CASSQSRIMSGELFF.

V usage is TRBV2 and J usage is TRBJ2-4; maybe TRBD1 (7 bases). V was trimmed by 2 bases and J by 3 bases, leaving 14 bases between them. The CDR3 is made up of 16 amino acids. Germline V gives CDR1 SNHLY, CDR2 FYNNEI. This chain's CDR3 is CASSERGDSYKNIQYF. CDR3 bases: TGTGCCAGCAGTGAAAGGGGGGACAGTTACAAAAACATTCAGTACTTC.

V and J are TRBV11-2 and TRBJ2-7; D gene ambiguous. This CDR3 is 14 amino acids long. CDR1 is SGHAT and CDR2 is FQNNGV in the germline V gene. The ends were cut back, 1 base at V and 3 bases at J, with 10 bases in the middle. CDR3 nucleotide sequence: TGTGCCAGCAGCTTAGGCGGCCGGTTCTACGAGCAGTACTTC. Protein product: CASSLGGRFYEQYF.

The gene calls are TRBV4-1 and TRBJ2-7; the D is unclear. CDR3 size: 15 residues. V was clipped by 4 bases and J by 7 bases, with 20 bases between them. Germline lookup yields CDR1 MGHRA and CDR2 YSYEKL. The CDR3 region is CASSPTLSMLREQYF. In DNA form, the CDR3 reads TGCGCCAGCAGCCCTACTTTATCGATGCTTAGAGAGCAGTACTTC.

The genes are TRBV5-8 and TRBJ2-2; 11 nucleotides line up with TRBD1. This CDR3 has 16 residues. The trim removed 3 bases at V and 4 bases at J, leaving 5 bases unmatched. Germline CDR1 SGHTS, CDR2 YDEGEE. The CDR3 coding sequence is TGTGCCAGCAGCTCTGGGACAGGGGGGTTCACCGGGGAGCTGTTTTTT. As protein: CASSSGTGGFTGELFF.

Comment on this clone: The junction and the germline gene differ at one end; a read error may be behind it. The gene calls are TRBV14 and TRBJ1-1, with 8 bases that match TRBD1. Germline assignment: CDR1 SGHDN and CDR2 FVKESK. This CDR3 comprises 13 residues. The CDR3 DNA reads TGTGCCAGCAGCCCGTGGACAGGGTCTGACGCTTTCTTT. Its translation is CASSPWTGSDAFF.

This clone is classed as medium-sized by frequency. V usage is TRBV7-2 and J usage is TRBJ2-1, with 11 bases lining up with TRBD2. The J segment lost 2 bases and the V segment lost 5 bases, leaving 5 bases of the junction unmatched. This CDR3 region has 16 residues. CDR1 is SGHTA, CDR2 FQGNSA, per germline. The CDR3 spells CASSQGLAGTYNEQFF. In nucleotides, the CDR3 is TGTGCCAGCAGCCAAGGACTAGCGGGCACCTACAATGAGCAGTTCTTC. Combining the CDR3 with reference TRBV7-2 and TRBJ2-1 gives the whole variable domain GAGVSQSPSNKVTEKGKDVELRCDPISGHTALYWYRQSLGQGLEFLIYFQGNSAPDKSGLPSDRFSAERTGGSVSTLTIQRTQQEDSAVYLCASSQGLAGTYNEQFFGPGTRLTVL.

The rearrangement uses TRBV6-5 and TRBJ2-7, with D maybe TRBD1 (6 bases). The CDR3 runs to 13 residues. The germline V gene encodes CDR1 MNHEY and CDR2 SVGAGI. The V end was cut by 5 bases, the J end by 2 bases, with 10 bases between. The CDR3 DNA reads as TGTGCCAGCAGTAGGACAGAGACCTACGAGCAGTACTTC. This translates into CASSRTETYEQYF.

The J gene is TRBJ1-1, the V gene TRBV7-9; D uncertain. Trimming shortened V by 1 base and J by 7 bases, and 7 bases separated the two germline ends. The CDR3 has 12 residues. CDR1 and CDR2 from the germline V gene are SEHNR and FQNEAQ (reference sequence). The CDR3 spells CASSLEPGEAFF. DNA for the CDR3: TGTGCCAGCAGCTTAGAACCAGGTGAAGCTTTCTTT. The whole variable domain, remainder taken from reference TRBV7-9 and TRBJ1-1, is DTGVSQNPRHKITKRGQNVTFRCDPISEHNRLYWYRQTLGQGPEFLTYFQNEAQLEKSRLLSDRFSAERPKGSFSTLEIQRTEQGDSAMYLCASSLEPGEAFFGQGTRLTVV.

The rearrangement uses TRBV5-6 and TRBJ1-2; 7 bases are a match to TRBD1. CDR3 length equals 13 residues. The trim removed 4 bases at V and 6 bases at J, leaving 6 bases unmatched. Looked up from germline, CDR1 is SGHDT and CDR2 is YYEEEE. Here the CDR3 reads CASSPGGGDGYTF. CDR3 DNA sequence: TGTGCCAGCAGCCCGGGAGGGGGCGATGGCTACACCTTC. Together with reference TRBV5-6 and TRBJ1-2, the CDR3 gives the full variable domain: DAGVTQSPTHLIKTRGQQVTLRCSPKSGHDTVSWYQQALGQGPQFIFQYYEEEERQRGNFPDRFSGHQFPNYSSELNVNALLLGDSALYLCASSPGGGDGYTFGSGTRLTVV.

This chain uses TRBV4-3 with TRBJ1-2; the D is unclear. Trimming left V 0 bases short and J 1 base short, with 12 bases between. CDR1 and CDR2 (germline): LGHNA, YSLEER. The CDR3 totals 16 residues. CDR3 sequence (DNA): TGCGCCAGCAGCCAAGACAACAGCCGATTTAACTATGGCTACACCTTC. Translation gives CASSQDNSRFNYGYTF.

On this clone: The identical CDR3 is also encoded by other nucleotide sequences in the sample. This rearrangement joins TRBV6-5 to TRBJ2-5; 11 nucleotides line up with TRBD1. Germline-derived CDR1 and CDR2 are MNHEY and SVGAGI. The CDR3 runs 16 residues. V lost 0 bases and J lost 2; bases outside the gene matches: 2. CDR3 residues: CASSYSGTGGQETQYF. The CDR3, as DNA: TGTGCCAGCAGTTACTCTGGGACAGGGGGTCAAGAGACCCAGTACTTC.

The chain employs TRBV19 and TRBJ2-7, with 8 bases aligning to TRBD2. The ends lost 7 bases at V and 2 bases at J; junction bases unmatched: 4. CDR1 is LNHDA and CDR2 is SQIVND in the germline V gene (reference sequence). The CDR3 consists of 13 residues. The CDR3 protein is CASKVAGPYEQYF. CDR3 sequence (DNA): TGTGCCAGTAAGGTAGCGGGACCCTACGAGCAGTACTTC.

This rearrangement joins TRBV30 to TRBJ1-6, with D hard to call. CDR3 length: 14 residues. CDR1 and CDR2 from the germline V gene are GTSNPN and SVGIG (reference sequence). V was clipped by 4 bases and J by 1 base, with 8 bases between them. CDR3 nucleotide sequence: TGTGCCTGGATGGGAGGATCCTATAATTCACCCCTCCACTTT. Amino acid sequence: CAWMGGSYNSPLHF.

The gene calls are TRBV7-2 and TRBJ1-6, with D possibly matching TRBD1 (5 bases). The CDR3 sequence is 14 residues long. Trimming took off 4 bases at V and 9 bases at J, with 13 bases between the two ends. Germline-derived CDR1 and CDR2 are SGHTA and FQGNSA. In nucleotides, the CDR3 is TGTGCCAGCAGCTGGGGCGACACAGGTTCACCCCTCCACTTT. This gives the protein CASSWGDTGSPLHF.

The chain joins TRBV28 to TRBJ1-1; weak D call: TRBD1 (6 bases). The CDR3 spans 15 residues. V lost 7 bases, J lost 0 bases, and 15 bases lay in between. CDR1 MDHEN and CDR2 SYDVKM come from the germline V gene. The CDR3 spells CASTSGGYMNTEAFF. DNA of the CDR3: TGTGCCAGCACCTCGGGGGGCTATATGAACACTGAAGCTTTCTTT.

CDR3 DNA: TGCGCCAGCAGCTTGGATGGGACTAGCCCATACGAGCAGTACTTC. Its translation is CASSLDGTSPYEQYF. This chain uses TRBV5-1 with TRBJ2-7; TRBD2 matches 9 bases. The V gene end was trimmed by 0 bases and the J gene end by 4 bases; junction bases not matched to a gene: 5. The CDR3 extends over 15 amino acids. Per germline, CDR1 SGHRS and CDR2 YFSETQ.

CDR3 loop: CASSYGSGYTGELFF. The CDR3, as DNA: TGTGCCAGCAGTTACGGCTCAGGTTACACCGGGGAGCTGTTTTTT. The chain employs TRBV6-6 and TRBJ2-2; D is ambiguous. The V gene's germline CDR1 is MNHNY and CDR2 SVGAGI (reference sequence). The CDR3 contains 15 residues. The ends were cut back, 2 bases at V and 3 bases at J, with 10 bases in the middle.

The gene calls are TRBV12-5 and TRBJ1-3, with D perhaps TRBD1 (6 bases). CDR1 is LGHNT and CDR2 is FRNRAP in the germline V gene. The CDR3 totals 16 residues. Trimming removed 0 bases from V and 2 bases from J, with 11 bases in between. The CDR3: CASGLVHQGPGNTIYF. In DNA form, the CDR3 reads TGTGCTAGTGGTTTGGTACATCAGGGGCCTGGAAACACCATATATTTT. Based on the CDR3 plus reference TRBV12-5 and TRBJ1-3, the full variable domain is DARVTQTPRHKVTEMGQEVTMRCQPILGHNTVFWYRQTMMQGLELLAYFRNRAPLDDSGMPKDRFSAEMPDATLATLKIQPSEPRDSAVYFCASGLVHQGPGNTIYFGEGSWLTVV.

This chain connects TRBV28 to TRBJ2-7; maybe TRBD1 (5 bases). Germline CDR1 reads MDHEN; CDR2 reads SYDVKM. The germline V and J ends were trimmed by 10 bases and 6 bases, with 16 bases remaining between them. The CDR3 has 12 residues. CDR3 bases: TGTGCCACTTTGAAAAGGGGTGGCGAGCAGTACTTC. Amino acid sequence: CATLKRGGEQYF. The full variable domain, in which reference TRBV28 and TRBJ2-7 provide the parts outside the CDR3, is DVKVTQSSRYLVKRTGEKVFLECVQDMDHENMFWYRQDPGLGLRLIYFSYDVKMKEKGDIPEGYSVSREKKERFSLILESASTNQTSMYLCATLKRGGEQYFGPGTRLTVT.

The V gene is TRBV5-1, the J gene TRBJ1-2; 9 nucleotides agree with TRBD1. This CDR3 contains 14 residues. Germline V gene data show CDR1 as SGHRS and CDR2 as YFSETQ. Trimming took 0 bases from V and 3 from J; bases not matched to a gene: 0. The CDR3 nucleotides read TGCGCCAGCAGCTTGGGACAGGGGGACTATGGCTACACCTTC. This gives the protein CASSLGQGDYGYTF. The full variable domain, its missing parts supplied by reference TRBV5-1 and TRBJ1-2, is KAGVTQTPRYLIKTRGQQVTLSCSPISGHRSVSWYQQTPGQGLQFLFEYFSETQRNKGNFPGRFSGRQFSNSRSEMNVSTLELGDSALYLCASSLGQGDYGYTFGSGTRLTVV.

The chain carries TRBV6-5 and TRBJ2-2; the D is unclear. There are 15 residues in the CDR3. CDR1 and CDR2 (germline): MNHEY, SVGAGI. Trimming pared 6 bases from V and 6 bases from J, leaving 17 bases between. CDR3 residues: CASSPPSSEAGELFF. For the CDR3, the DNA is TGTGCCAGCAGCCCCCCAAGCTCCGAAGCCGGGGAGCTGTTTTTT.

This chain's CDR3 is CASSSPGGFGTDTQYF. The DNA of the CDR3 is TGTGCCAGCAGTTCCCCGGGCGGGTTTGGCACAGATACGCAGTATTTT. The rearrangement joins TRBV6-5 to TRBJ2-3; the D gene is possibly TRBD2 (5 bases). Germline V gene data show CDR1 as MNHEY and CDR2 as SVGAGI. Trimming took off 4 bases at V and 1 base at J, with 15 bases between the two ends. The CDR3 loop spans 16 amino acids.

Remarks on this clone: One end of the junction does not line up with germline, which may come from a read error. V is TRBV5-5 and J is TRBJ2-7, with a weak D call TRBD2 (6 bases). Germline V CDR1 and CDR2: SGHKS, YYEKEE (reference sequence). This CDR3 has 13 residues. In nucleotides, the CDR3 is TGTGCCAGCAGCTTGGTAGGGACTCAAACTTACTTCTTC. This translates into CASSLVGTQTYFF.

This chain uses TRBV4-3 with TRBJ1-2; D is unclear. The CDR3 is 14 residues long. The V gene's germline CDR1 is LGHNA and CDR2 YSLEER. Deletions cut 3 bases from V and 5 bases from J, with 13 bases between. The CDR3 is CASSHTPRAYGYTF. The CDR3 coding sequence is TGCGCCAGCAGCCATACTCCGCGGGCGTATGGCTACACCTTC.

The CDR3 DNA follows: TGTGCCAGCAGTGAAGGCCGGTACAATGAGCAGTTCTTC. It encodes CASSEGRYNEQFF. This sequence joins TRBV6-1 and TRBJ2-1; D is unclear. V gave up 1 base and J gave up 4 bases, with 5 bases separating them. The CDR3 contains 13 residues. In germline, CDR1 is MNHNS, CDR2 SASEGT.